The 18 T cell receptor beta chains below were found in one sample sequenced in a study of molecular identifiers for immune sequencing clone quantification. TCRdb re-called the PCR reads through MiXCR, storing one row per CDR3 protein. Here the sample spans approximately 630,000 distinct CDR3 sequences, 25% being singletons. The sequenced sample consisted of naive CD8+ T cells from blood, with Jurkat cell RNA spiked in. Documented subset: FACS-sorted CD8+CD4-CCR7+CD45RA+ naive T cells. The origin of the receptors is a human donor in good health. Some libraries in this study had Jurkat cell RNA spiked in.

With respect to this clonotype: A much more abundant neighbour one base away suggests this may be a read error. The chain uses TRBV30 and TRBJ2-1; D call uncertain. Germline V gene sequence: CDR1 GTSNPN, CDR2 SVGIG (reference sequence). This CDR3 comprises 13 residues. The CDR3 DNA reads TGTGCCTGGAGTATTTTGCCGGCTAATGAGCAGTCCTTC. Translated: CAWSILPANEQSF.

The chain uses TRBV7-9 and TRBJ1-1; 7 bases map to TRBD1. Germline lookup yields CDR1 SEHNR and CDR2 FQNEAQ (reference sequence). The CDR3 contains 15 residues. With 5 bases clipped from V and 7 bases from J, the junction kept 13 bases outside the gene matches. The CDR3 is CASSSWDSQRIEAFF. CDR3 nucleotide sequence: TGTGCCAGCAGCAGTTGGGACAGTCAGCGCATTGAAGCTTTCTTT.

The chain combines TRBV10-3 with TRBJ2-7; no definite D call. The germline V gene encodes CDR1 ENHRY and CDR2 SYGVKD. V was trimmed by 4 bases and J by 5 bases, leaving 9 bases between them. This CDR3 comprises 12 residues. The CDR3 region has the DNA TGTGCCATCAGTGGGCTATCCCACGAGCAGTACTTC. Protein: CAISGLSHEQYF.

This clonotype was counted between two and nine times. The chain has TRBV3-1 and TRBJ2-5; weak D call: TRBD2 (6 bases). The CDR3 is 16 residues long. The V gene lost 6 bases and the J gene lost 0 bases, with 17 bases spanning the gap. Germline CDR1 is LGHDT and CDR2 is YNNKEL (reference sequence). In nucleotides, the CDR3 is TGTGCCAGCAGATCGGTGGGCCTAGCGTACCAAGAGACCCAGTACTTC. This encodes CASRSVGLAYQETQYF.

The rearrangement links TRBV30 to TRBJ2-2, with D possibly matching TRBD2 (5 bases). Between the trimmed V and J ends, which lost 7 bases and 1 base, there was a span of 16 bases. This CDR3 has 15 amino acids. CDR1 is GTSNPN and CDR2 is SVGIG in the germline V gene (reference sequence). The CDR3 reads CAFLPMGRNTGELFF. In DNA, the CDR3 is TGTGCCTTTTTACCTATGGGGAGGAACACCGGGGAGCTGTTTTTT.

This clonotype was observed at least ten times. CDR3: CASSVHQGAGTEAFF. The CDR3 nucleotides read TGTGCCAGCAGCGTGCACCAGGGGGCCGGCACTGAAGCTTTCTTT. The rearrangement uses TRBV9 and TRBJ1-1; 8 bases align to TRBD1. This CDR3 comprises 15 residues. Germline loops: CDR1 SGDLS, CDR2 YYNGEE. The V and J ends lost 2 bases and 4 bases, in that order; junction bases with no gene match: 7.

This clonotype has only a few counts. The V call is TRBV4-1, the J call TRBJ2-3, with TRBD2 matching 10 bases. The CDR3 is 17 residues long. After removal of 0 bases from V and 6 bases from J, the junction contained 9 bases not matched to a gene. From germline, CDR1 is MGHRA and CDR2 YSYEKL. The CDR3 here is CASSQEDLAGVGDTQYF. CDR3 in DNA: TGCGCCAGCAGCCAAGAGGACCTAGCGGGAGTCGGTGATACGCAGTATTTT.

This clonotype appeared a few times. The chain employs TRBV7-8 and TRBJ1-1; no reliable D call. The CDR3 has 15 residues. Germline V lookup: CDR1 SGHVS, CDR2 FQNEAQ. Between the trimmed V and J ends, which lost 1 base and 1 base, there was a span of 10 bases. The CDR3: CASSLGRPANTEAFF. DNA of the CDR3: TGTGCCAGCAGCTTAGGTAGGCCGGCGAACACTGAAGCTTTCTTT.

In regard to this clonotype: A much more abundant neighbour one base away suggests this may be a read error. The conserved phenylalanine or tryptophan normally closing the CDR3 is absent here, so this likely arose from a read error. The chain has TRBV7-2 and TRBJ1-5; 7 nucleotides agree with TRBD1. This CDR3 has 16 residues. The V gene's germline CDR1 is SGHTA and CDR2 FQGNSA. The J segment lost 0 bases and the V segment lost 3 bases, leaving 5 bases of the junction unmatched. CDR3 nucleotides: TGTGCCAGCAGCTTGGGGACAGTTGATAGCAATCAGCCCCAGCATCTT. Protein sequence: CASSLGTVDSNQPQHL.

Regarding this clonotype: Without the conserved terminal phenylalanine or tryptophan, this CDR3 likely stems from a read error. The gene calls are TRBV6-2 or TRBV6-3 and TRBJ2-3; D perhaps matches TRBD1 (6 bases). The CDR3 contains 13 residues. Per germline, CDR1 MNHEY and CDR2 SVGEGT. Trimming shortened V by 6 bases and J by 3 bases, and 10 bases separated the two germline ends. CDR3 DNA: TGTGCCAGCAGAAACAGGGTGACAGATACGCAGTATCTT. Translation: CASRNRVTDTQYL.

The chain uses TRBV20-1 and TRBJ2-7; 7 nucleotides agree with TRBD2. Germline values: CDR1 DFQATT, CDR2 SNEGSKA (reference sequence). Germline trimming cut 3 bases from V and 2 bases from J; bases unmatched to any gene: 4. The CDR3 has 13 residues. CDR3 in amino acids: CSARASGTYEQYF. The CDR3 DNA reads TGCAGTGCTAGGGCTAGCGGAACCTACGAGCAGTACTTC.

Details on this clonotype: At one end, the junction sequence differs from germline, possibly due to a read error. The V call is TRBV5-1, the J call TRBJ2-3; 7 bases line up with TRBD2. The CDR3 runs 20 residues. Germline assignment: CDR1 SGHRS and CDR2 YFSETQ. CDR3 region: CANSSLGFAGETPSTDTQYF. As DNA, the CDR3 is TGCGCCAACAGCTCTCTTGGGTTCGCGGGAGAGACTCCTAGCACAGATACGCAGTATTTT.

The chain has TRBV10-3 and TRBJ2-1; 9 nucleotides align to TRBD1. CDR1 and CDR2 from the germline V gene are ENHRY and SYGVKD. The CDR3 has 15 amino acids. The trim removed 3 bases at V and 5 bases at J, leaving 5 bases unmatched. The CDR3 DNA sequence: TGTGCCATCAGTGAAGGGACAGGGTTTGACAATGAGCAGTTCTTC. Protein: CAISEGTGFDNEQFF.

This chain connects TRBV7-9 to TRBJ2-7; 7 positions match TRBD2. The CDR3 runs 16 residues. CDR1 SEHNR and CDR2 FQNEAQ come from the germline V gene (reference sequence). V lost 5 bases to trimming and J lost 3 bases; unmatched junction nucleotides: 13. In DNA form, the CDR3 reads TGTGCCAGCAGCCCTCGGGCTAGCGGTCTGTTCTACGAGCAGTACTTC. It specifies CASSPRASGLFYEQYF.

A word on this clonotype: A much bigger clone sits one base away, suggesting this may be a read error. The rearrangement links TRBV27 to TRBJ2-5; no firm D call. V was clipped by 8 bases and J by 2 bases, with 9 bases between them. The CDR3 contains 12 residues. Germline CDR1 reads MNHEY; CDR2 reads SMNVEV (reference sequence). The CDR3 DNA sequence: TGTGCCAGCGGGTACAGACAAGAGACCCAGTACTTC. Residues: CASGYRQETQYF.

The chain has TRBV5-8 and TRBJ2-5; TRBD2 agrees at 10 bases. CDR1 SGHTS and CDR2 YDEGEE come from the germline V gene. The CDR3 consists of 15 residues. The J segment lost 5 bases and the V segment lost 7 bases, leaving 11 bases of the junction unmatched. CDR3 sequence (DNA): TGTGCCAGCGGTAACAGCGGGGGGGCCGGGGAGACCCAGTACTTC. Protein: CASGNSGGAGETQYF.

This clonotype was detected many times. The chain joins TRBV4-3 to TRBJ2-7; D perhaps matches TRBD2 (5 bases). The CDR3 totals 14 residues. CDR1 and CDR2 (germline): LGHNA, YSLEER. V gave up 0 bases and J gave up 3 bases, with 9 bases separating them. The CDR3 DNA follows: TGCGCCAGCAGCCAAGATCGGGGTTACTACGAGCAGTACTTC. Translating it yields CASSQDRGYYEQYF.

This clonotype was picked up many times. The chain employs TRBV7-9 and TRBJ1-5; the D is unclear. V was shortened by 2 bases and J by 5 bases, with 7 bases between the two germline ends. The CDR3 runs to 13 residues. Germline V lookup: CDR1 SEHNR, CDR2 FQNEAQ (reference sequence). Here the CDR3 reads CASSLSPDQPQHF. CDR3 nucleotides: TGTGCCAGCAGCTTATCCCCAGATCAGCCCCAGCATTTT.